This T cell receptor (beta chain) was found in a study of blood T cell repertoires in COVID-19. The ends were cut back, 0 bases at V and 3 bases at J, with 8 bases in the middle. The length of the CDR3 is 14 residues. Germline V gene data show CDR1 as MGHRA and CDR2 as YSYEKL. TCRdb keeps only in-frame clones here, not all; method: immunoSEQ multiplex PCR. The sample lists a few hundred thousand clones, roughly 89% occurring once. Sequenced: peripheral blood. The chain carries TRBV4-1 and TRBJ1-2; D call uncertain. The receptor comes from a woman aged 60-75 years with COVID-19, enrolled during active disease. CDR3 protein: CASSQEVRDYGYTF. The DNA of the CDR3 is TGCGCCAGCAGCCAAGAGGTCCGAGACTATGGCTACACCTTC.